The present T cell receptor (beta chain) was sequenced within a study of blood T cell repertoires in COVID-19. This clone was seen only a few times. TCRdb keeps only in-frame clones here, not all; method: immunoSEQ multiplex PCR. The table shows around 86,000 clones, with roughly 86% occurring only once. Trimming removed 7 bases from V and 5 bases from J, with 13 bases in between. The CDR3 runs to 13 residues. Germline lookup yields CDR1 SEHNR and CDR2 FQNEAQ (reference sequence). The specimen was peripheral blood. The TCR was taken from a human donor with acute or convalescent COVID-19. The donor label of this sample is uncertain. V usage is TRBV7-9 and J usage is TRBJ2-3; tentative D call: TRBD1 (5 bases). This chain's CDR3 is CASTAQDLDTQYF. The CDR3, as DNA: TGTGCCAGCACCGCACAGGACCTAGATACGCAGTATTTT.